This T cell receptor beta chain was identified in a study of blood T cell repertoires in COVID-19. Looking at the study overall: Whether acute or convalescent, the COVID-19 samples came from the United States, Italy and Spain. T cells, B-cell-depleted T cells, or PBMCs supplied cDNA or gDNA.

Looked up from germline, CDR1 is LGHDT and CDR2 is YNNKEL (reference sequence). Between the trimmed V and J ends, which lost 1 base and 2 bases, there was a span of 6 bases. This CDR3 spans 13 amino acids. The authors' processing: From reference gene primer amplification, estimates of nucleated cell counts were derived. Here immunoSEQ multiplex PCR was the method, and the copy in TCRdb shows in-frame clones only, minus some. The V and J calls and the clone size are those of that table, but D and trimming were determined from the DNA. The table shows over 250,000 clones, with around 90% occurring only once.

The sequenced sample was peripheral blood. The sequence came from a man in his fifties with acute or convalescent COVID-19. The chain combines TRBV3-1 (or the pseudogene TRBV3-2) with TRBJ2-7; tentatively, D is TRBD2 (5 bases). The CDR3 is CASSQGEPYEQYF. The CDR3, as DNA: TGTGCCAGCAGCCAAGGGGAGCCCTACGAGCAGTACTTC.